This TCR beta chain was documented in a study of Tregs in tolerant kidney transplant recipients. The table came from immunoSEQ multiplex PCR; TCRdb's copy has only in-frame clones and leaves some out. The sample carries 240,000 or so clones, roughly 80% recorded once. This receptor was identified in a human donor in good health. The specimen was CD4+ T cells from blood.

This CDR3 is CASSYDGGRMGNEQFF. CDR3 nucleotides: TGCGCCAGCAGCTATGACGGCGGGAGAATGGGGAATGAGCAGTTCTTC. The chain recombines TRBV5-1 with TRBJ2-1; TRBD2 aligns across 7 bases. V lost 3 bases and J lost 7; bases outside the gene matches: 13. The CDR3 covers 16 residues. Per germline, CDR1 SGHRS and CDR2 YFSETQ.